This T cell receptor (beta chain) was identified in a study of Graves' ophthalmopathy and Graves' hyperthyroidism. Study-wide findings and caveats: Researchers report that a 13-signature model separated ophthalmopathy from stable hyperthyroidism, posting less than 90% sensitivity and about 78% specificity. Blood contained most expanded thyroid clonotypes exceeding 0.001 frequency.

If no ophthalmopathy appeared within 18 months of follow-up, hyperthyroidism was termed stable. Recruitment covered hyperthyroidism patients aged 18 to 65 whose new diagnosis was of under 2 months' duration. This CDR3 has 14 residues. Trimming left V 5 bases short and J 3 bases short, with 13 bases between. Germline assignment: CDR1 SGHTA and CDR2 FQGNSA. Amplification of TCR beta CDR3 regions used RNA transcripts. First-round RT-PCR used HTBI primers; second-round multiplex PCR followed. TCRdb reprocessed the multiplex PCR reads with MiXCR, giving one entry per CDR3 protein. The sample records about 620,000 distinct CDR3 sequences, about a fifth being singletons. On this clonotype: Its target is not known.

The sample comprised peripheral blood. The chain combines TRBV7-2 with TRBJ1-1; a weak D match, TRBD1 (5 bases). The clonotype was recovered from a woman aged 18-29 years with stable Graves' hyperthyroidism. Some clones in this sample may be carry-over from other donors' samples. As DNA, the CDR3 is TGTGCCAGCAGCAACATTGGCAGGGACACTGAAGCTTTCTTT. This encodes CASSNIGRDTEAFF.